The present T cell receptor beta chain was sequenced within a study of cytomegalovirus exposure and HLA in healthy donors. J gave up 0 bases and V 2 bases, and 4 bases lay outside the gene matches. The CDR3 consists of 15 residues. Germline lookup yields CDR1 SGHDT and CDR2 YYEEEE. Here immunoSEQ multiplex PCR was the method, and the copy in TCRdb shows in-frame clones only, minus some. The sample gives 90,000 to 150,000 clones, around nine tenths of which show up once; around 6% is in the top ten. Donors were drawn from the 120-subject validation cohort, separate from the 666-subject first cohort. The V and J genes are TRBV5-6 and TRBJ2-7; 8 bases match TRBD2. This TCR came from a woman aged 18-29 years in good health and CMV-seropositive. The sample taken for sequencing was PBMCs. In nucleotides, the CDR3 is TGTGCCAGCAGCTTCCGGGAGGGCCGCTCCTACGAGCAGTACTTC. This gives the protein CASSFREGRSYEQYF.